The 3 T cell receptor beta chains below were found in one sample sequenced in a study of T cell responses to AZD1222 COVID-19 vaccine. Measured with immunoSEQ multiplex PCR; TCRdb has only the in-frame clones, and not every one. The sample yields roughly 150,000 clones, roughly nine tenths seen once. The sequenced sample was peripheral blood, obtained on day 0 of AZD1222 vaccination. These receptors all stem from an adult in good health.

This chain links TRBV7-2 with TRBJ1-1, with a possible D match to TRBD1 (5 bases). The CDR3 contains 15 residues. Between the trimmed V and J ends, which lost 5 bases and 7 bases, there was a span of 20 bases. Germline lookup yields CDR1 SGHTA and CDR2 FQGNSA. The CDR3 region is CASSVQTAGVLEAFF. In DNA form, the CDR3 reads TGTGCCAGCAGCGTTCAAACGGCGGGGGTACTTGAAGCTTTCTTT. Variable domain in full (rest from reference TRBV7-2 and TRBJ1-1): GAGVSQSPSNKVTEKGKDVELRCDPISGHTALYWYRQSLGQGLEFLIYFQGNSAPDKSGLPSDRFSAERTGGSVSTLTIQRTQQEDSAVYLCASSVQTAGVLEAFFGQGTRLTVV.

V is TRBV19 and J is TRBJ1-1; D gene uncertain. CDR3 size: 11 residues. Deletions cut 1 base from V and 6 bases from J, with 3 bases between. Per germline, CDR1 LNHDA and CDR2 SQIVND (reference sequence). CDR3 in DNA: TGTGCCAGTAGTATAGGTCCTGAAGCTTTCTTT. Its protein is CASSIGPEAFF.

The V call is TRBV19, the J call TRBJ1-2; D remains ambiguous. Deletions cut 5 bases from V and 4 bases from J, with 11 bases between. In germline, CDR1 is LNHDA, CDR2 SQIVND (reference sequence). CDR3 size: 13 residues. This CDR3 is CASSQGRTYGYTF. DNA for the CDR3: TGTGCCAGTAGTCAAGGACGGACCTATGGCTACACCTTC.